These 13 T cell receptor beta chains share one sample of origin, sequenced in a study of spatial heterogeneity in lung cancer. One entry per CDR3 protein results from TCRdb running MiXCR on the 5' RACE reads. This sample has about 78,000 distinct CDR3 sequences, with 7.5% to 9.5% found just once. Time point described: sample taken at primary tumor resection. Sample: PBMCs, taken at surgery. These receptors all come from a male donor with early-stage non-small cell lung cancer.

This clonotype was observed many times. The chain links TRBV27 to TRBJ1-4, with D perhaps TRBD1 (6 bases). The CDR3 length is 13 residues. The V end lost 2 bases, the J end lost 7 bases, and 8 bases lay between the germline ends. Germline V gene sequence: CDR1 MNHEY, CDR2 SMNVEV (reference sequence). The CDR3 loop is CASSLTGTEKLFF. The CDR3 coding sequence is TGTGCCAGCAGTTTAACAGGGACTGAAAAACTGTTTTTT.

The table lists this clonotype with many counts. This chain uses TRBV5-1 with TRBJ2-1, with D possibly TRBD1 on 9 matching bases. V was shortened by 4 bases and J by 9 bases, with 20 bases between the two germline ends. From germline, CDR1 is SGHRS and CDR2 YFSETQ. The CDR3 is made up of 15 amino acids. In DNA, the CDR3 is TGCGCCAGCAGCGCGGGGGGACAGGGCCGGGGTGAGCAGTTCTTC. It translates to CASSAGGQGRGEQFF.

There are a few counts of this clonotype. The chain recombines TRBV3-1 with TRBJ1-1; no definite D call. The V end was cut by 1 base, the J end by 6 bases, with 6 bases between. CDR1 and CDR2 from the germline V gene are LGHDT and YNNKEL (reference sequence). This CDR3 has 12 residues. CDR3 nucleotide sequence: TGTGCCAGCAGCCAAGTAGGGTCTGAAGCTTTCTTT. This translates into CASSQVGSEAFF.

This clonotype was seen ten or more times. The chain employs TRBV2 and TRBJ1-4; 7 positions agree with TRBD1. Germline trimming cut 6 bases from V and 5 bases from J; bases unmatched to any gene: 6. CDR1 is SNHLY and CDR2 is FYNNEI in the germline V gene. This CDR3 contains 14 residues. CDR3 sequence reads: CASSENRGNEKLFF. CDR3 DNA sequence: TGTGCCAGCAGCGAGAACAGGGGAAATGAAAAACTGTTTTTT.

This clonotype was detected ten times or more. The DNA for the CDR3 is TGTGCCAGCAGCCCCCCAAGACAGGGTTCCTACAATGAGCAGTTCTTC. Translated, it gives CASSPPRQGSYNEQFF. The rearrangement uses TRBV14 and TRBJ2-1; 7 bases map to TRBD1. The CDR3 is 16 amino acids. V was pared by 4 bases and J by 1 base, with 7 bases of the junction left unmatched. CDR1 is SGHDN, CDR2 FVKESK, per germline.

This clonotype was seen more than once but under ten times. The DNA is left out, because the CDR3 cannot be placed on it with certainty; the CDR3 is given as TCRdb lists it. The V gene is TRBV21-1, the J gene TRBJ2-6; the table's D call, TRBD1, was not checked against the DNA. TRBV21-1 is marked as a pseudogene. The CDR3 spans 16 amino acids, including both terminal residues. The CDR3 spells CASSVGQGAWANVLTF.

This clonotype was found a few times. The chain uses TRBV5-1 and TRBJ2-7; TRBD2 aligns across 9 bases. The V and J ends lost 4 bases and 3 bases, in that order; junction bases with no gene match: 5. Germline CDR1 reads SGHRS; CDR2 reads YFSETQ. The CDR3 consists of 14 residues. The chain's CDR3 is CASSTVAGVYEQYF. CDR3 DNA sequence: TGCGCCAGCAGCACTGTAGCGGGAGTCTACGAGCAGTACTTC.

The table lists this clonotype with many counts. The chain is built from TRBV7-9 and TRBJ2-7; D not certain. V lost 0 bases and J 5 bases, leaving 8 bases between the germline ends. Germline CDR1 SEHNR, CDR2 FQNEAQ (reference sequence). This CDR3 region has 13 residues. CDR3 sequence reads: CASSLAPLDEQYF. CDR3 sequence (DNA): TGTGCCAGCAGCTTAGCCCCTTTGGACGAGCAGTACTTC.

This clonotype was observed at least ten times. The rearrangement uses TRBV12-3 or TRBV12-4 and TRBJ1-6; tentatively, D is TRBD1 (5 bases). The length of the CDR3 is 15 residues. Trimming shortened V by 6 bases and J by 8 bases, and 17 bases separated the two germline ends. The CDR3 DNA sequence: TGTGCCAGCAGCCAACAGGCCACGAGGGATTCACCCCTCCACTTT. Its protein is CASSQQATRDSPLHF.

This clonotype was seen ten or more times. The chain has TRBV6-5 and TRBJ2-6; either TRBD1 or TRBD2 may fit D (5 bases each). This CDR3 is built from 17 residues. V gave up 5 bases and J gave up 0 bases, with 14 bases separating them. Germline-derived CDR1 and CDR2 are MNHEY and SVGAGI. In nucleotides, the CDR3 is TGTGCCAGCAGTCGCCGGGGACGCAGCTCTGGGGCCAACGTCCTGACTTTC. It codes for CASSRRGRSSGANVLTF.

This clonotype came up many times. The V call is TRBV27, the J call TRBJ1-5; D remains ambiguous. This CDR3 has 15 amino acids. Per germline, CDR1 MNHEY and CDR2 SMNVEV (reference sequence). V was cut by 3 bases and J by 1 base, with 10 bases left in between. The CDR3 nucleotides are TGTGCCAGCAGTTTGGACGGTTTAAGCAATCAGCCCCAGCATTTT. This encodes CASSLDGLSNQPQHF.

Note on this clonotype: One end of the junction does not line up with germline, which may come from a read error. The chain is built from TRBV3-1 and TRBJ2-2, with D hard to call. CDR3 size: 15 residues. In germline, CDR1 is LGHDT, CDR2 YNNKEL (reference sequence). The CDR3, as DNA: TGTACCAGCAGCCAAGATTGGACCACAACCGGGGAGCTGTTTTTT. This translates into CTSSQDWTTTGELFF.

In this sample, this clonotype turned up many times. The chain carries TRBV20-1 and TRBJ2-3; TRBD2 matches 8 bases. This CDR3 spans 14 amino acids. V was pared by 5 bases and J by 4 bases, with 8 bases of the junction left unmatched. Germline V gene data show CDR1 as DFQATT and CDR2 as SNEGSKA (reference sequence). CDR3 protein: CSALSGRLADTQYF. CDR3 sequence (DNA): TGCAGTGCTTTAAGCGGGAGATTGGCAGATACGCAGTATTTT.